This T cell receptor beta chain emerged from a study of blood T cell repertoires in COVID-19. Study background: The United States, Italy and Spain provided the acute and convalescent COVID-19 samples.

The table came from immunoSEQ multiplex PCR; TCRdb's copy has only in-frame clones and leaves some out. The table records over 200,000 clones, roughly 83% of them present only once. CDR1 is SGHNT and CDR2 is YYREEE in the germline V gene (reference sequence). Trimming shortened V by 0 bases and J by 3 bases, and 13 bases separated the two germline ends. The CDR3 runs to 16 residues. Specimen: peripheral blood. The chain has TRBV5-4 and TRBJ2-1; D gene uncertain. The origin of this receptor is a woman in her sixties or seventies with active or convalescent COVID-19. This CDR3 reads CASSLEPGTYYNEQFF. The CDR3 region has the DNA TGTGCCAGCAGCTTGGAGCCAGGAACTTACTACAATGAGCAGTTCTTC. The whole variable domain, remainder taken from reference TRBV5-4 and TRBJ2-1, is ETGVTQSPTHLIKTRGQQVTLRCSSQSGHNTVSWYQQALGQGPQFIFQYYREEENGRGNFPPRFSGLQFPNYSSELNVNALELDDSALYLCASSLEPGTYYNEQFFGPGTRLTVL.